These T cell receptor beta chains were read from a single sample in a study of regulatory T cells. Repertoires were generated with immunoSEQ multiplex PCR, while TCRdb's copy carries only in-frame clones and drops some. The sample has about 35,000 clones, around 91% seen once. Sequencing used conventional CD4+ T cells sorted from blood. These receptors were collected from a young adult with CD3G deficiency. CDR3s include the opening cysteine and the closing phenylalanine or tryptophan. Each record gives: CDR3 length, clone size, D gene, J gene, V gene, CDR3 DNA, CDR3 protein. A D gene is named only where the DNA matches it firmly. A clone size is listed for some rows: how often the clone was seen (once, few, many), or a class if it is expanded.

>16|.|TRBD2|TRBJ2-1|TRBV7-2
TGTGCCAGCAGCTACTCAGCGGGGGGAGGGAACAATGAGCAGTTCTTC
CASSYSAGGGNNEQFF
>13|.|.|TRBJ2-7|TRBV7-9
TGTGCCAGCAGTTGGGCGGCCGGCTACGAGCAGTACTTC
CASSWAAGYEQYF
>15|.|TRBD1|TRBJ1-4|TRBV28
TGTGCCAGCAGTTTGAGGACAGGGGGTTTTGAAAAACTGTTTTTT
CASSLRTGGFEKLFF
>12|.|.|TRBJ2-1|TRBV28
TGTGCCAGCAGCTCCGGGACTTCACATCAGTTCTTC
CASSSGTSHQFF
>16|.|TRBD2|TRBJ2-7|TRBV5-6
TGTGCCAGCAGTATCCAGGTGGCGGGAGAGCCCTACGAGCAGTACTTC
CASSIQVAGEPYEQYF
>13|few|.|TRBJ1-1|TRBV11-2
TGTGCCAGCAGCTTGCGGGGGACCGCTGAAGCTTTCTTT
CASSLRGTAEAFF
>12|.|.|TRBJ2-7|TRBV10-3
TGTGCCATCAGTCCACGGGGGTACGAGCAGTACTTC
CAISPRGYEQYF
>13|.|.|TRBJ2-7|TRBV5-1
TGCGCCAGCAGCCTGACAGAGCACTACGAGCAGTACTTC
CASSLTEHYEQYF
>16|.|.|TRBJ1-5|TRBV28
TGTGCCAGCAGTTTATACCGACAGGCCGGCATTCAGCCCCAGCATTTT
CASSLYRQAGIQPQHF
>12|.|.|TRBJ2-7|TRBV18
TGTGCCAGCTCACCTGCGGGTCTCGAGCAGTACTTC
CASSPAGLEQYF
>15|.|TRBD1|TRBJ1-6|TRBV6-1
TGTGCCAGCAGTGCGGGGACAGCCAAGAATTCACCCCTCCACTTT
CASSAGTAKNSPLHF
>13|.|TRBD1|TRBJ1-2|TRBV5-1
TGCGCCAGCAGCCAGGACAGGGGATTGGGCTACACCTTC
CASSQDRGLGYTF
>13|.|.|TRBJ2-1|TRBV18
TGTGCCAGCTCACCACGGGCCTACAATGAGCAGTTCTTC
CASSPRAYNEQFF
>21|once|.|TRBJ2-1|TRBV12-2
TGTGCAAGTCGTTCTGCAATCCTGACAGGGCTGTCACCGCTAACCTACAATGAGCAGTTCTTC
CASRSAILTGLSPLTYNEQFF
>15|.|.|TRBJ2-3|TRBV11-2
TGTGCCAGCAGCCTAAGGGGACTCAGCACAGATACGCAGTATTTT
CASSLRGLSTDTQYF
>13|.|.|TRBJ2-2|TRBV28
TGTGCCAGCAGGGACACTAACACCGGGGAGCTGTTTTTT
CASRDTNTGELFF
>14|.|.|TRBJ2-7|TRBV27
TGTGCCAGCAGTTTAAGAGTGGGCATCGGGGAGCAGTACTTC
CASSLRVGIGEQYF
>16|.|TRBD1|TRBJ2-6|TRBV5-1
TGCGCCAGCAGCCCGGGACAGGAGGCTGGGGCCAACGTCCTGACTTTC
CASSPGQEAGANVLTF
>13|.|TRBD1|TRBJ1-5|TRBV28
TGTGCCAGCAGGGGGACAGGGAGGGCGCCCCAGCATTTT
CASRGTGRAPQHF
>15|.|TRBD2|TRBJ2-7|TRBV6-1
TGTGCCAGCAGTACTAGCGGGGCTAGCTCCTACGAGCAGTACTTC
CASSTSGASSYEQYF
>13|.|.|TRBJ1-1|TRBV10-3
TGTGCCATCAGAAAAGGGACGAACACTGAAGCTTTCTTT
CAIRKGTNTEAFF
>12|.|.|TRBJ2-1|TRBV7-9
TGTGCCAGCAGCTTACTGGGGGGTGAGCAGTTCTTC
CASSLLGGEQFF
>13|.|.|TRBJ1-2|TRBV28
TGTGCCAGCAGTTTATGGCAGGGATGGGGCTACACCTTC
CASSLWQGWGYTF
>13|.|TRBD1|TRBJ1-4|TRBV5-1
TGCGCCAGCAGTCGGGACAGGGGCGGAAAACTGTTTTTT
CASSRDRGGKLFF
>14|.|TRBD1|TRBJ1-1|TRBV7-9
TGTGCCAGCAGCTCGCTCGACAGGGGAGGTCGAGCTTTCTTT
CASSSLDRGGRAFF
>15|once|TRBD2|TRBJ2-7|TRBV6-1
TGTGCCAGCAGTGACCGGACTAGCGGAAGCTACGAGCAGTACTTC
CASSDRTSGSYEQYF
>16|.|.|TRBJ1-5|TRBV19
TGTGCCAGTAGTATCAGGTTACACGGTGGCAATCAGCCCCAGCATTTT
CASSIRLHGGNQPQHF
>13|few|.|TRBJ2-7|TRBV6-1
TGTGCCAGCAGTGTGTACGGATCCTACGAGCAGTACTTC
CASSVYGSYEQYF
>13|.|TRBD1|TRBJ1-1|TRBV19
TGTGCCAGTAGGGACAGGACGAACACTGAAGCTTTCTTT
CASRDRTNTEAFF
>12|.|.|TRBJ2-7|TRBV6-1
TGTGCCAGCAGCGGACCGTCCTACGAGCAGTACTTC
CASSGPSYEQYF
>15|.|.|TRBJ1-1|TRBV28
TGTGCCAGCAGCCCGGGGGGACTGTTGAACACTGAAGCTTTCTTT
CASSPGGLLNTEAFF
>12|.|.|TRBJ2-1|TRBV28
TGTGCCAGCAGTTTATGGCTCCATGAGCAGTTCTTC
CASSLWLHEQFF
>13|.|.|TRBJ2-7|TRBV28
TGTGCCAGCAGTTTAGTTCTTCGGGGGGAGCAGTACTTC
CASSLVLRGEQYF
>15|.|TRBD2|TRBJ2-7|TRBV6-1
TGTGCCAGCAGTGAAGCAGGAGCGGGGGTGGGCGAGCAGTACTTC
CASSEAGAGVGEQYF
>13|.|TRBD1|TRBJ2-7|TRBV10-3
TGTGCCATCAGAGGACAGGGGAAGTACGAGCAGTACTTC
CAIRGQGKYEQYF
>15|.|.|TRBJ2-7|TRBV10-2
TGCGCCAGCAGCCGTAGTGGGGTAGGAGCCTACGAGCAGTACTTC
CASSRSGVGAYEQYF
>14|once|TRBD2|TRBJ2-7|TRBV5-1
TGCGCCAGCAGCTTGGCGAGCGGGGCCTACGAGCAGTACTTC
CASSLASGAYEQYF
>14|.|.|TRBJ2-7|TRBV28
TGTGCCAGCACCTCCCAGGGCCGATCTTACGAGCAGTACTTC
CASTSQGRSYEQYF
>13|.|.|TRBJ2-2|TRBV7-8
TGTGCCAGCAGCGCGATTGGGACCGGGGAGCTGTTTTTT
CASSAIGTGELFF
>17|once|.|TRBJ2-5|TRBV9
TGTGCCAGCAGCGTTGGGGCTTCGACAGGCGGAGTTGAGACCCAGTACTTC
CASSVGASTGGVETQYF
>15|.|.|TRBJ2-2|TRBV7-9
TGTGCCAGCAGTTCAGGCTCTCCGAACACCGGGGAGCTGTTTTTT
CASSSGSPNTGELFF
>18|.|.|TRBJ2-2|TRBV7-9
TGTGCCAGCAGCTTAGGTCCCGGGACTCATCCTTACACCGGGGAGCTGTTTTTT
CASSLGPGTHPYTGELFF
>15|.|.|TRBJ1-2|TRBV6-1
TGTGCCAGCAGTCCCCAAACAGACAGAAACTATGGCTACACCTTC
CASSPQTDRNYGYTF
>12|.|.|TRBJ2-5|TRBV5-3
TGTGCCAGAAGCTTGGAGCGTGAGACCCAGTACTTC
CARSLERETQYF
>12|once|.|TRBJ1-1|TRBV30
TGTGCCTGGAGCCACTCTGATTTTGTGACTTTCTTT
CAWSHSDFVTFF
>14|.|TRBD2|TRBJ2-3|TRBV5-1
TGCGCCAGTAGGGTAGCGGGACGCACAGATACGCAGTATTTT
CASRVAGRTDTQYF
>13|.|.|TRBJ1-1|TRBV30
TGTGCCTGGAGTCTTCGCCCAGCCACTGAAGCTTTCTTT
CAWSLRPATEAFF
>12|once|TRBD1|TRBJ1-4|TRBV28
TGTGCCAGTGGGACAGTTAATGAAAAACTGTTTTTT
CASGTVNEKLFF
>14|.|.|TRBJ2-1|TRBV5-1
TGCGCCAGCAGCTTGGGAGGCGGCTACAATGAGCAGTTCTTC
CASSLGGGYNEQFF
>13|once|.|TRBJ2-3|TRBV10-3
TGTGCCATCAGTGATAACGGAGGAGATACGCAGTATTTT
CAISDNGGDTQYF
>15|.|.|TRBJ2-2|TRBV5-1
TGCGCCAGCAGCTTGGGGAGACTTAACACCGGGGAGCTGTTTTTT
CASSLGRLNTGELFF
>17|.|.|TRBJ1-1|TRBV4-1
TGCGCCAGCAGCCAAGGACCCGGCGGGGGGGGGCACACTGAAGCTTTCTTT
CASSQGPGGGGHTEAFF
>14|.|TRBD1|TRBJ2-7|TRBV6-1
TGTGCCAGCAGTTTGGGACAGGGGGCGTACGAGCAGTACTTC
CASSLGQGAYEQYF
>14|.|.|TRBJ1-4|TRBV2
TGTGCCAGCAAGGGTGGGGACTGGAATGAAAAACTGTTTTTT
CASKGGDWNEKLFF
>15|.|TRBD1|TRBJ2-6|TRBV18
TGTGCCAGCTCGCCGGACAGGACTGGGGCCAACGTCCTGACTTTC
CASSPDRTGANVLTF